The 7 T cell receptor beta chains in this list originate from one sample, sequenced in a study of T-cell reconstitution after alpha-beta-depleted transplantation in children. As it was prepared, the TCRbeta library received unique molecular identifiers. TCRdb recomputed calls from the PCR reads with MiXCR, one row per CDR3 protein. The sample lists around 240,000 distinct CDR3 sequences, just under 8.5% occurring once. Here the sequenced sample was PBMCs, mostly from graft donor cells, taken 180 days after TCRalphabeta/CD19-depleted stem cell transplant. The receptors stem from a male patient between 10 and 17 years old who had a stem cell transplant for acute lymphoblastic leukemia, so the T cells may come from the graft donor.

Only a few counts were recorded for this clonotype. The V call is TRBV5-4, the J call TRBJ2-7; no reliable D call. The CDR3 loop spans 12 amino acids. V was clipped by 4 bases and J by 6 bases, with 11 bases between them. Germline V gene lookup returns CDR1 SGHNT and CDR2 YYREEE (reference sequence). In DNA, the CDR3 is TGTGCCAGCAGCCTGGATCTGGCCGAGCAGTACTTC. Its translation: CASSLDLAEQYF.

This clonotype was found many times. This rearrangement joins TRBV20-1 to TRBJ2-7; 9 bases are a match to TRBD2. V shed 4 bases and J 1 base; nucleotides not matched to a gene: 8. The CDR3 extends over 15 amino acids. The germline CDR1 and CDR2 sequences are DFQATT and SNEGSKA (reference sequence). The CDR3, as DNA: TGCAGTGCTATTCGCCTAGCGGGAACATCCTACGAGCAGTACTTC. It specifies CSAIRLAGTSYEQYF.

The rearrangement links TRBV19 to TRBJ1-1; 9 bases line up with TRBD1. Looked up from germline, CDR1 is LNHDA and CDR2 is SQIVND (reference sequence). The ends lost 6 bases at V and 5 bases at J; junction bases unmatched: 7. The CDR3 loop spans 14 amino acids. Written as DNA, the CDR3 is TGTGCCAGTAGGGAACAGGGGGCAGGTACTGAAGCTTTCTTT. It encodes CASREQGAGTEAFF.

There are many counts of this clonotype. The rearrangement links TRBV7-2 to TRBJ2-3; possibly TRBD1 or TRBD2 for D (6 bases each). V shed 0 bases and J shed 2 bases, with 12 bases lying between them. From germline, CDR1 is SGHTA and CDR2 FQGNSA. This CDR3 contains 16 residues. CDR3 protein: CASSLAGGPPTDTQYF. As DNA, the CDR3 is TGTGCCAGCAGCTTAGCGGGGGGCCCTCCCACAGATACGCAGTATTTT.

This clonotype was picked up many times. The rearrangement links TRBV5-4 to TRBJ2-7; D tentatively reads TRBD1 or TRBD2 (5 bases each). V lost 5 bases and J lost 5, with 17 bases in between. Germline CDR1 SGHNT, CDR2 YYREEE (reference sequence). This CDR3 contains 14 residues. The CDR3 spells CASRPGTQGNEQYF. In nucleotides, the CDR3 is TGTGCCAGCAGACCCGGGACCCAAGGGAACGAGCAGTACTTC.

This clonotype has a count of ten or more. The chain is built from TRBV20-1 and TRBJ2-1; the D gene could be TRBD1 or TRBD2 (5 bases each). Per germline, CDR1 DFQATT and CDR2 SNEGSKA (reference sequence). The CDR3 spans 12 residues. Trimming shortened V by 4 bases and J by 7 bases, and 11 bases separated the two germline ends. The CDR3 DNA reads TGCAGTGCTACCCCGGGACGTAATGAGCAGTTCTTC. Translation gives CSATPGRNEQFF.

This clonotype was picked up a small number of times. CDR3 in DNA: TGTGCCAGCAGCTGGGGGACGGTAAGCAATCAGCCCCAGCATTTT. Its translation is CASSWGTVSNQPQHF. The V gene is TRBV5-8, the J gene TRBJ1-5, with D perhaps matching TRBD1 (5 bases). The CDR3 runs 15 residues. With 3 bases removed from V and 1 base from J, the gap between germline ends came to 11 bases. The germline V gene encodes CDR1 SGHTS and CDR2 YDEGEE.